The next 21 T cell receptor beta chains were all read from a single sample in a study of T cell clusters in autoimmune cytopenias. One tube held mixed TRB-A and TRB-B primer pools for touch-down PCR. TCRdb derives one entry per CDR3 protein from the multiplex PCR reads, leaving out DNA. The sample spans about 15,000 distinct CDR3 sequences; the ten largest clones claim 3% to 4%. Each sample's input was about 250 ng genomic DNA, 30,000 to 45,000 genome equivalents. These records were also assigned to another study, of T cell repertoires in aging, cancer and after chemotherapy.

The specimen was peripheral blood. These receptors were collected from a human donor in good health.

This CDR3 is CATSRDNQRSSEAFF. This chain uses TRBV15 with TRBJ1-1. This CDR3 is 15 amino acids long. CDR1 LNHNV and CDR2 YYDKDF come from the germline V gene (reference sequence).

The chain couples TRBV13 to TRBJ1-5. This CDR3 is 13 amino acids long. The germline V gene encodes CDR1 PRHDT and CDR2 FYEKMQ (reference sequence). CDR3 amino acids: CASSSLRDQPQHF.

The V and J genes are TRBV6-2 or TRBV6-3 and TRBJ2-7; TCRdb's assignment of TRBD1 cannot be checked, as there is no DNA. Germline-derived CDR1 and CDR2 are MNHEY and SVGEGT. This CDR3 has 14 amino acids. The CDR3 loop is CASKFRDRVDEQYF.

The rearrangement uses TRBV6-5 and TRBJ2-7; TCRdb outputs TRBD1, but without DNA this stays unchecked. This CDR3 comprises 15 residues. Germline-derived CDR1 and CDR2 are MNHEY and SVGAGI. CDR3 protein: CASSYSRGDSYEQYF.

V is TRBV18 and J is TRBJ2-3; the D call from TCRdb, TRBD2, cannot be confirmed without DNA. The CDR3 is 13 amino acids. The germline V gene has CDR1 KGHSH and CDR2 LQKENI. CDR3 sequence reads: CASSLSPGDTQYF.

This rearrangement joins TRBV29-1 to TRBJ1-1. Germline CDR1 is SQVTM and CDR2 is ANQGSEA. The CDR3 spans 16 residues. CDR3 loop: CSVETVEQTPYTEAFF.

This chain joins TRBV27 and TRBJ2-3. Looked up from germline, CDR1 is MNHEY and CDR2 is SMNVEV (reference sequence). There are 13 residues in the CDR3. The CDR3 sequence: CASRDGYTDTQYF.

The chain links TRBV5-6 to TRBJ1-2. Germline V CDR1 and CDR2: SGHDT, YYEEEE. This CDR3 comprises 12 residues. CDR3 protein: CASKHPMSGYTF.

This chain connects TRBV12-3 or TRBV12-4 to TRBJ2-3; TCRdb calls TRBD2, which cannot be checked without DNA. The CDR3 loop spans 15 amino acids. The CDR3 sequence: CASSLDRLVRDTQYF.

V usage is TRBV19 and J usage is TRBJ2-2; as DNA is missing, the TRBD1 call by TCRdb cannot be tested. The V gene's germline CDR1 is LNHDA and CDR2 SQIVND (reference sequence). This CDR3 region has 18 residues. This chain's CDR3 is CASSRGVLGGKNTGELFF.

This clonotype registers medium-sized by frequency. The V gene is TRBV19, the J gene TRBJ2-2. Per germline, CDR1 LNHDA and CDR2 SQIVND (reference sequence). This CDR3 is built from 16 residues. The CDR3 protein is CASSIDLEHTAGELFF. The full variable domain, in which reference TRBV19 and TRBJ2-2 provide the parts outside the CDR3, is DGGITQSPKYLFRKEGQNVTLSCEQNLNHDAMYWYRQDPGQGLRLIYYSQIVNDFQKGDIAEGYSVSREKKESFPLTVTSAQKNPTAFYLCASSIDLEHTAGELFFGEGSRLTVL.

V and J are TRBV29-1 and TRBJ2-6; the TCRdb call, TRBD1, lacks DNA for checking. The CDR3 is made up of 14 amino acids. Germline CDR1 reads SQVTM; CDR2 reads ANQGSEA. CDR3 residues: CSAPGQVGGNVLTF.

The chain is built from TRBV19 and TRBJ1-4; TCRdb gives TRBD1 as the D gene, but with no DNA this cannot be confirmed. This CDR3 is 14 amino acids long. Germline lookup yields CDR1 LNHDA and CDR2 SQIVND (reference sequence). CDR3 sequence reads: CASRETGGGEKLFF. Together with reference TRBV19 and TRBJ1-4, the CDR3 gives the full variable domain: DGGITQSPKYLFRKEGQNVTLSCEQNLNHDAMYWYRQDPGQGLRLIYYSQIVNDFQKGDIAEGYSVSREKKESFPLTVTSAQKNPTAFYLCASRETGGGEKLFFGSGTQLSVL.

V and J are TRBV6-5 and TRBJ2-1. Germline assignment: CDR1 MNHEY and CDR2 SVGAGI. The CDR3 extends over 15 amino acids. The CDR3 region is CASSPEDFYHNEQFF.

This clonotype ranks as medium-sized in terms of frequency. The chain carries TRBV27 and TRBJ2-3; TCRdb's assignment of TRBD2 cannot be checked, as there is no DNA. The CDR3 runs 15 residues. From germline, CDR1 is MNHEY and CDR2 SMNVEV (reference sequence). The CDR3 is CASSSPVAAADTQYF.

V is TRBV7-6 and J is TRBJ2-2. In germline, CDR1 is SGHVS, CDR2 FNYEAQ. This CDR3 has 11 residues. The CDR3 region is CATLNAGELFF.

This clonotype is identified as medium-sized (0.01 to 0.1%) from frequency. This sequence joins TRBV12-3 or TRBV12-4 and TRBJ2-6; TCRdb designates TRBD2, a call that cannot be tested without DNA. CDR3 length equals 14 residues. This chain's CDR3 is CASSFGPGANVLTF.

This chain uses TRBV6-1 with TRBJ1-3; TCRdb proposes TRBD1, but this gene call is untestable without DNA. Germline assignment: CDR1 MNHNS and CDR2 SASEGT. The CDR3 loop spans 13 amino acids. The CDR3 spells CATTGTLGNTIYF.

The V and J genes are TRBV6-2 or TRBV6-3 and TRBJ1-2; TCRdb's assignment of TRBD1 cannot be checked, as there is no DNA. Germline lookup yields CDR1 MNHEY and CDR2 SVGEGT. This CDR3 region has 14 residues. CDR3 amino acids: CASSPGTLLYGYTF.

The chain combines TRBV27 with TRBJ2-1. Looked up from germline, CDR1 is MNHEY and CDR2 is SMNVEV (reference sequence). CDR3 length: 15 residues. CDR3 sequence: CASSMTAPDRNEQFF.

The CDR3: CASRLGQVYEQYF. The V gene is TRBV6-6, the J gene TRBJ2-7; absent DNA, TCRdb's TRBD1 call cannot be checked. The CDR3 consists of 13 residues. CDR1 and CDR2 (germline): MNHNY, SVGAGI (reference sequence).